A single sample is the source of the 5 T cell receptor beta chains below, sequenced in a study of radiotherapy plus CTLA-4 blockade in lung cancer. Assay used: immunoSEQ multiplex PCR; TCRdb lists only in-frame clones, some missing. The sample includes approximately 60,000 clones, around three quarters of them seen just once. Sample: peripheral blood, taken from a patient treated with radiotherapy plus ipilimumab. Receptors originate from a human donor with non-small cell lung cancer who had a complete response to radiotherapy plus ipilimumab.

The rearrangement links TRBV10-3 to TRBJ2-1; 11 nucleotides match TRBD2. The CDR3 totals 18 residues. The trim removed 0 bases at V and 8 bases at J, leaving 12 bases unmatched. CDR1 and CDR2 from the germline V gene are ENHRY and SYGVKD. CDR3 bases: TGTGCCATCAGTGAGTCACTACTAGCGGGAGAAAGGGTCGATGAGCAGTTCTTC. It specifies CAISESLLAGERVDEQFF.

This chain joins TRBV2 and TRBJ1-2, with D perhaps TRBD1 (6 bases). This CDR3 is 14 amino acids long. Germline V gene data show CDR1 as SNHLY and CDR2 as FYNNEI. Trimming left V 7 bases short and J 4 bases short, with 16 bases between. CDR3 region: CASIGQNLSYGYTF. As DNA, the CDR3 is TGTGCCAGCATTGGACAGAACCTATCCTATGGCTACACCTTC.

The chain couples TRBV4-3 to TRBJ2-3; 7 bases map to TRBD2. The CDR3 loop spans 19 amino acids. V gave up 0 bases and J gave up 0 bases; unmatched junction bases: 12. In germline, CDR1 is LGHNA, CDR2 YSLEER. CDR3 sequence reads: CASSQEWVGGYLSTDTQYF. The CDR3 DNA follows: TGCGCCAGCAGCCAAGAATGGGTCGGGGGGTACTTGAGCACAGATACGCAGTATTTT.

The chain couples TRBV18 to TRBJ2-5; D is possibly TRBD1 (5 bases). This CDR3 region has 14 residues. The V gene's germline CDR1 is KGHSH and CDR2 LQKENI. The V and J ends lost 4 bases and 2 bases respectively, with 11 bases between them. CDR3: CASSLQASQETQYF. CDR3 sequence (DNA): TGTGCCAGCTCACTACAGGCGTCGCAAGAGACCCAGTACTTC.

The chain carries TRBV6-6 and TRBJ1-2, with 9 positions matching TRBD1. The CDR3 has 14 amino acids. With 2 bases clipped from V and 4 bases from J, the junction kept 2 bases outside the gene matches. CDR1 is MNHNY, CDR2 SVGAGI, per germline (reference sequence). The CDR3 loop is CASSYRTGVYGYTF. CDR3 bases: TGTGCCAGCAGTTACCGGACAGGGGTCTATGGCTACACCTTC.